These 9 T cell receptor beta chains were all obtained from the same sample, sequenced in a study of blood T cell repertoires in COVID-19. The data were produced by immunoSEQ multiplex PCR, yet TCRdb's version contains in-frame clones alone and is incomplete. Of 130,000 or so clones listed, 70% to 85% are singletons. What was sequenced was peripheral blood. These receptor sequences come from an older woman with acute or convalescent COVID-19.

The V gene is TRBV6-5, the J gene TRBJ2-2; 7 nucleotides agree with TRBD2. CDR3 length: 14 amino acids. V was pared by 5 bases and J by 5 bases, with 5 bases of the junction left unmatched. In germline, CDR1 is MNHEY, CDR2 SVGAGI. The CDR3 DNA sequence: TGTGCCAGCAGTCCAGCGGGATCGACCGGGGAGCTGTTTTTT. Translating it yields CASSPAGSTGELFF.

The chain has TRBV3-1 (or the pseudogene TRBV3-2) and TRBJ2-3, with 9 bases aligning to TRBD1. The germline V gene encodes CDR1 LGHDT and CDR2 YNNKEL (reference sequence). With 4 bases clipped from V and 6 bases from J, the junction kept 8 bases outside the gene matches. CDR3 length: 15 residues. CDR3 sequence: CASSPRDREWDTQYF. For the CDR3, the DNA is TGTGCCAGCAGCCCTAGGGACAGGGAGTGGGATACGCAGTATTTT.

The chain uses TRBV7-9 and TRBJ1-1, with D tentatively TRBD1 (6 bases). Germline CDR1 and CDR2: SEHNR and FQNEAQ (reference sequence). V gave up 6 bases and J gave up 11 bases, with 22 bases separating them. The length of the CDR3 is 14 residues. DNA for the CDR3: TGTGCCAGCAGAGCGGAACCTTACAGGGCAACGGCTTTCTTT. Residues: CASRAEPYRATAFF.

V gene TRBV4-1 combines with J gene TRBJ1-3; possibly TRBD1 for D (5 bases). The germline V and J ends were trimmed by 1 base and 3 bases, with 13 bases remaining between them. The germline V gene has CDR1 MGHRA and CDR2 YSYEKL. The CDR3 covers 16 residues. The DNA of the CDR3 is TGCGCCAGCAGCCAAGGTTTCAGGGCTAATGGAAACACCATATATTTT. This encodes CASSQGFRANGNTIYF.

The chain employs TRBV19 and TRBJ1-2, with D possibly matching TRBD1 (6 bases). The CDR3 is 14 residues long. Germline CDR1 and CDR2: LNHDA and SQIVND (reference sequence). The germline V and J ends were trimmed by 11 bases and 3 bases, with 19 bases remaining between them. DNA of the CDR3: TGTGCCGGACGTCCCACAGGGTTAGACTATGGCTACACCTTC. Protein: CAGRPTGLDYGYTF.

The chain joins TRBV19 to TRBJ1-4, with 9 bases matching TRBD1. Germline V gene data show CDR1 as LNHDA and CDR2 as SQIVND (reference sequence). Trimming removed 6 bases from V and 7 bases from J; junction bases left unmatched: 6. The CDR3 totals 14 residues. Written as DNA, the CDR3 is TGTGCCAGTAGCCGCGACAGGGGGACTGAAAAACTGTTTTTT. Translated: CASSRDRGTEKLFF. The full variable domain, in which reference TRBV19 and TRBJ1-4 provide the parts outside the CDR3, is DGGITQSPKYLFRKEGQNVTLSCEQNLNHDAMYWYRQDPGQGLRLIYYSQIVNDFQKGDIAEGYSVSREKKESFPLTVTSAQKNPTAFYLCASSRDRGTEKLFFGSGTQLSVL.

The CDR3 DNA follows: TGTGCCAGCAGCGTACAGGGCAATTCACCCCTCCACTTT. Protein: CASSVQGNSPLHF. The rearrangement joins TRBV9 to TRBJ1-6; weak D call: TRBD1 (5 bases). V shed 1 base and J shed 7 bases, with 6 bases lying between them. The CDR3 extends over 13 amino acids. Germline CDR1 SGDLS, CDR2 YYNGEE. The full variable domain, in which reference TRBV9 and TRBJ1-6 provide the parts outside the CDR3, is DSGVTQTPKHLITATGQRVTLRCSPRSGDLSVYWYQQSLDQGLQFLIQYYNGEERAKGNILERFSAQQFPDLHSELNLSSLELGDSALYFCASSVQGNSPLHFGNGTRLTVT.

The chain couples TRBV24-1 to TRBJ2-5, with 7 bases identical to TRBD2. The CDR3 loop spans 15 amino acids. The germline CDR1 and CDR2 sequences are KGHDR and SFDVKD. Trimming at V came to 5 bases and at J to 7 bases, leaving 12 bases not matched to a gene. The CDR3 DNA is TGTGCCACCAGTGGCCGGGGGGTAGGGGTGGGGACCCAGTACTTC. This codes for CATSGRGVGVGTQYF.

J is TRBJ1-4 and V is TRBV11-3; 11 bases agree with TRBD1. CDR1 is SGHNT and CDR2 is YENEEA in the germline V gene. The ends lost 5 bases at V and 8 bases at J; junction bases unmatched: 7. CDR3 length: 15 amino acids. The CDR3 DNA sequence: TGTGCCAGCAGCGGGCCCGGGACAGGGGGGGAAAAACTGTTTTTT. This translates into CASSGPGTGGEKLFF.